Listed below are T cell receptor beta chains from one sample, sequenced in a study of T cells after yellow fever vaccination. TCRdb reanalysed the 5' RACE reads using MiXCR and keeps one entry per CDR3 protein. In the table there are approximately 13,000 distinct CDR3 sequences, more than 4.5% of which are singletons. Source: PBMCs, either bulk or a sorted T-cell subset (CD4+, CD8+, memory, or dextramer-sorted; not recorded which), taken 45 days after the yellow fever booster vaccination. These receptors were collected from a man aged 30 to 39 who received the YFV17D yellow fever vaccine. Each CDR3 is given with its conserved first and last residue. The D gene is left open where the match is weak. A row's size may be missing; if present it is once, few, many or a size class.

abundance | j_gene | v_gene | d_gene | CDR3aa | CDR3nt
many | TRBJ2-3 | TRBV7-9 | TRBD2 | CASSSTLAGAADTQYF | TGTGCCAGCAGCTCGACCCTAGCGGGAGCGGCAGATACGCAGTATTTT
many | TRBJ2-1 | TRBV7-8 | . | CASSLEGWRGEDEQFF | TGTGCCAGCAGCTTAGAAGGGTGGCGGGGTGAGGATGAGCAGTTCTTC
many | TRBJ1-1 | TRBV19 | . | CASSISGTRNTEAFF | TGTGCCAGTAGTATCTCCGGGACACGGAACACTGAAGCTTTCTTT
many | TRBJ2-5 | TRBV7-9 | . | CASSLDRIAGETQYF | TGTGCCAGCAGCTTAGATCGCATCGCGGGGGAGACCCAGTACTTC
many | TRBJ1-3 | TRBV7-9 | TRBD1 | CASNQGGGPGNTIYF | TGTGCCAGCAACCAGGGGGGGGGACCTGGAAACACCATATATTTT
many | TRBJ1-4 | TRBV28 | . | CASSFDPRGEKLFF | TGTGCCAGCAGTTTTGATCCCAGAGGTGAAAAACTGTTTTTT
many | TRBJ1-1 | TRBV4-3 | . | CASSLHTDTEAFF | TGCGCCAGCAGCCTCCACACGGACACTGAAGCTTTCTTT
many | TRBJ1-5 | TRBV19 | . | CASSEYRTVNQPQHF | TGTGCCAGTAGTGAGTACAGGACAGTAAATCAGCCCCAGCATTTT
few | TRBJ2-3 | TRBV11-2 | TRBD2 | CASSSLTSGSTDTQYF | TGTGCCAGCAGCTCCTTGACTAGCGGATCCACAGATACGCAGTATTTT
many | TRBJ1-5 | TRBV29-1 | . | CSVGAQGEGPQHF | TGCAGCGTTGGGGCCCAAGGTGAAGGGCCCCAGCATTTT
many | TRBJ2-5 | TRBV20-1 | . | CSATHLLAGLVGSAETQYF | TGCAGTGCTACCCACCTCCTCGCGGGACTCGTGGGAAGTGCAGAGACCCAGTACTTC
many | TRBJ2-7 | TRBV29-1 | . | CSVRGFGISYEQYF | TGCAGCGTTAGGGGCTTTGGGATCTCCTACGAGCAGTACTTC
many | TRBJ2-3 | TRBV20-1 | TRBD2 | CSAQAGRVTDTQYF | TGCAGTGCCCAAGCGGGACGAGTCACAGATACGCAGTATTTT
many | TRBJ1-5 | TRBV10-3 | TRBD1 | CAISESGQGVQPQHF | TGTGCCATCAGTGAGTCCGGACAGGGAGTTCAGCCCCAGCATTTT
many | TRBJ1-1 | TRBV7-9 | . | CASSLSFMNTEAFF | TGTGCCAGCAGCTTAAGCTTTATGAACACTGAAGCTTTCTTT
. | TRBJ1-5 | TRBV5-3 | . | CARSPYNVGRGNQPQHF | TGTGCCAGAAGCCCCTATAATGTGGGCCGGGGCAATCAGCCCCAGCATTTT
many | TRBJ2-2 | TRBV19 | TRBD2 | CASSRRRDYPNTGELFF | TGTGCCAGTAGTCGCCGCCGGGACTACCCGAACACCGGGGAGCTGTTTTTT
many | TRBJ2-5 | TRBV20-1 | . | CSARGVTETQYF | TGCAGTGCTAGAGGGGTCACAGAGACCCAGTACTTC
many | TRBJ2-7 | TRBV7-9 | . | CASRGPRGYEQYF | TGTGCCAGCAGGGGTCCCAGGGGCTACGAGCAGTACTTC
many | TRBJ2-7 | TRBV20-1 | . | CSARGGYEQYF | TGCAGTGCTAGAGGGGGCTACGAGCAGTACTTC
. | TRBJ2-1 | TRBV27 | TRBD1 | CASSYTRTGKDEQFF | TGTGCCAGCAGTTACACCCGGACAGGGAAGGATGAGCAGTTCTTC
few | TRBJ2-3 | TRBV11-2 | . | CASSLVVLSSSDTQYF | TGTGCCAGCAGCTTAGTCGTTCTGTCGAGCTCAGATACGCAGTATTTT
medium-sized | TRBJ1-2 | TRBV2 | TRBD1 | CASLQGGYTF | TGTGCCAGCCTACAGGGGGGCTACACCTTC
many | TRBJ2-7 | TRBV7-6 | TRBD2 | CASTRGVAGSYEQYF | TGTGCCAGCACCCGAGGGGTAGCGGGGAGTTACGAGCAGTACTTC
many | TRBJ2-7 | TRBV6-5 | . | CASSYSYGGSYEQYF | TGTGCCAGCAGTTACTCGTACGGGGGCTCCTACGAGCAGTACTTC
many | TRBJ2-5 | TRBV4-3 | . | CASSPKMTRAETQYF | TGCGCCAGCAGCCCCAAGATGACTAGGGCAGAGACCCAGTACTTC
many | TRBJ2-5 | TRBV5-1 | TRBD2 | CASSLWASGFQETQYF | TGCGCCAGCAGCTTGTGGGCTAGCGGATTTCAAGAGACCCAGTACTTC
many | TRBJ2-7 | TRBV6-1 | TRBD1 | CASSLRDRWNEQYF | TGTGCCAGCAGTCTCCGGGACAGGTGGAACGAGCAGTACTTC
many | TRBJ2-5 | TRBV6-5 | TRBD2 | CASSYSRTSKQETQYF | TGTGCCAGCAGTTACTCCCGGACTAGCAAACAAGAGACCCAGTACTTC
many | TRBJ2-7 | TRBV4-3 | TRBD1 | CASSQGDRGREQYF | TGCGCCAGCAGCCAAGGGGACAGGGGGCGCGAGCAGTACTTC
many | TRBJ2-1 | TRBV20-1 | TRBD1 | CSAHPGTGDNEQFF | TGCAGTGCTCATCCCGGGACAGGGGACAATGAGCAGTTCTTC
many | TRBJ2-2 | TRBV5-1 | . | CASSQGGTGELFF | TGCGCCAGCAGCCAAGGGGGTACCGGGGAGCTGTTTTTT
many | TRBJ2-1 | TRBV11-2 | TRBD1 | CASSVLQGRSYNEQFF | TGTGCCAGCAGCGTATTACAGGGGCGATCCTACAATGAGCAGTTCTTC
many | TRBJ2-7 | TRBV25-1 | . | CASSEYIGGPYEQYF | TGTGCCAGCAGTGAATATATTGGGGGGCCCTACGAGCAGTACTTC
many | TRBJ2-1 | TRBV29-1 | . | CSVQWFGNEQFF | TGCAGCGTTCAATGGTTCGGCAATGAGCAGTTCTTC
medium-sized | TRBJ2-2 | TRBV29-1 | TRBD2 | CSGQLAGGNTGELFF | TGCAGCGGTCAACTAGCGGGAGGGAACACCGGGGAGCTGTTTTTT
. | TRBJ2-7 | TRBV7-3 | TRBD1 | CASSFTGTGPYEQYF | TGTGCCAGCAGCTTTACCGGGACAGGTCCCTACGAGCAGTACTTC
many | TRBJ2-3 | TRBV20-1 | TRBD2 | CSARPREGSTDTQYF | TGCAGTGCTAGACCCCGGGAGGGTAGCACAGATACGCAGTATTTT
many | TRBJ2-4 | TRBV20-1 | . | CSASPTGSWAKNIQYF | TGCAGTGCTAGCCCCACAGGGAGCTGGGCCAAAAACATTCAGTACTTC
many | TRBJ2-1 | TRBV18 | . | CASSPPGRSNNEQFF | TGTGCCAGCTCACCACCGGGCAGGTCAAACAATGAGCAGTTCTTC
. | TRBJ2-5 | TRBV12-2 | . | CASRLDRGQETQYF | TGTGCAAGTCGCCTAGACAGGGGCCAAGAGACCCAGTACTTC
many | TRBJ2-1 | TRBV25-1 | . | CASSEPRRTGGSYNEQFF | TGTGCCAGCAGTGAGCCACGGCGCACCGGCGGATCCTACAATGAGCAGTTCTTC
many | TRBJ2-1 | TRBV5-1 | . | CASSLEGSFTIWFF | TGCGCCAGCAGCTTGGAAGGTAGCTTTACAATTTGGTTCTTC
many | TRBJ2-7 | TRBV5-1 | . | CASSLGERIIAYEQYF | TGCGCCAGCAGCTTGGGGGAGCGGATAATAGCCTACGAGCAGTACTTC
. | TRBJ1-5 | TRBV7-9 | . | CASSLDTEYSNQPQHF | TGTGCCAGCAGCTTAGATACAGAGTATAGCAATCAGCCCCAGCATTTT
many | TRBJ1-5 | TRBV7-8 | . | CASSLVDSNQPQHF | TGTGCCAGCAGCTTAGTGGACAGCAATCAGCCCCAGCATTTT
many | TRBJ2-1 | TRBV7-6 | TRBD2 | CASSLALAGISYNEQFF | TGTGCCAGCAGCTTAGCTCTAGCGGGAATCTCCTACAATGAGCAGTTCTTC
many | TRBJ1-2 | TRBV6-5 | . | CASSPDTLMANYGYTF | TGTGCCAGCAGCCCTGACACCCTGATGGCTAACTATGGCTACACCTTC
many | TRBJ2-7 | TRBV12-3/TRBV12-4 | . | CASSVRGEQYF | TGTGCCAGCAGTGTTCGAGGCGAGCAGTACTTC
many | TRBJ2-3 | TRBV20-1 | . | CSARRGSGPDGDTQYF | TGCAGTGCTAGAAGGGGGTCCGGGCCTGACGGAGATACGCAGTATTTT
many | TRBJ2-3 | TRBV27 | . | CASSFGDTQYF | TGTGCCAGCAGTTTTGGAGATACGCAGTATTTT
many | TRBJ2-1 | TRBV6-5 | . | CASSYGGTVSYNEQFF | TGTGCCAGCAGTTACGGGGGGACAGTCTCCTACAATGAGCAGTTCTTC
many | TRBJ2-4 | TRBV7-8 | TRBD1 | CASSLPGTGNIQYF | TGTGCCAGCAGCTTACCCGGGACAGGGAACATTCAGTACTTC
many | TRBJ1-1 | TRBV5-1 | . | CASRWVGVNEAFF | TGCGCCAGCAGGTGGGTAGGGGTGAATGAAGCTTTCTTT